This entry lists 23 T cell receptor beta chains sequenced from one sample in a study of human T cells and chemical hapten exposure (dated by TCRdb to the early 2020s). The time point label corresponds to: patch test 1, 2 weeks after DPC sensitization. Per the publication, the treatment or condition label means: therapeutic diphenylcyclopropenone sensitization with weekly scalp DPC. To prepare the library, RACE was applied. This sample was sequenced with a NextSeq 500. Clones were called with MiXCR by TCRdb after fastp trimmed the public reads at Q25, and only in-frame beta chains were retained. Merged by CDR3 protein, the rows form single entries marked with the most common genes and DNA. This sample has approximately 90,000 distinct CDR3 sequences in its table, and around 12% of those were observed once. Approximately 2.1% of the sample is in the top ten clones. Sequencing used whole blood, obtained in connection with sensitization to the hapten diphenylcyclopropenone (DPC). These receptor sequences come from a woman aged 35 to 49 with alopecia areata. Some clones in this sample may be carry-over from other donors' samples.

This clonotype was counted only a few times. This chain connects TRBV20-1 to TRBJ2-3, with D tentatively TRBD2 (5 bases). The V and J ends lost 2 bases and 1 base respectively, with 10 bases between them. Germline CDR1 reads DFQATT; CDR2 reads SNEGSKA (reference sequence). The CDR3 loop spans 14 amino acids. Here the CDR3 DNA reads TGCAGTGCTAGAAGAGGGCCAGGCACAGATACGCAGTATTTT. It translates to CSARRGPGTDTQYF.

V and J are TRBV29-1 and TRBJ2-7; D unclear. From germline, CDR1 is SQVTM and CDR2 ANQGSEA. Trimming pared 0 bases from V and 2 bases from J, leaving 11 bases between. The CDR3 contains 14 residues. DNA for the CDR3: TGCAGCGTTGAAGAACCGCTCGGAGCCTACGAGCAGTACTTC. Encoded protein: CSVEEPLGAYEQYF.

This clonotype was picked up a small number of times. CDR3 residues: CASSLDTGLSTGELFF. In nucleotides, the CDR3 is TGTGCCAGCAGCTTAGATACTGGACTGTCCACCGGGGAGCTGTTTTTT. The rearrangement uses TRBV7-9 and TRBJ2-2; D possibly corresponds to TRBD2 (5 bases). V was cut by 1 base and J by 4 bases, with 13 bases left in between. This CDR3 is built from 16 residues. The V gene's germline CDR1 is SEHNR and CDR2 FQNEAQ (reference sequence).

This clonotype was counted only a few times. The V and J genes are TRBV7-2 and TRBJ1-5; D not certain. The V gene lost 1 base and the J gene lost 7 bases, with 8 bases spanning the gap. CDR3 length: 13 amino acids. Germline lookup yields CDR1 SGHTA and CDR2 FQGNSA. The CDR3 loop is CASSLVLQQPQHF. As DNA, the CDR3 is TGTGCCAGCAGCTTAGTGCTGCAACAGCCCCAGCATTTT.

This clonotype was observed a handful of times. The V and J genes are TRBV11-2 and TRBJ2-5, with 7 bases fitting TRBD2. The CDR3 sequence is 16 residues long. Germline values: CDR1 SGHAT, CDR2 FQNNGV. J gave up 2 bases and V 5 bases, and 11 bases lay outside the gene matches. This CDR3 reads CASSPPAGVGQETQYF. CDR3 in DNA: TGTGCCAGCAGCCCTCCCGCGGGAGTGGGACAAGAGACCCAGTACTTC.

The table lists this clonotype with a few counts. This chain links TRBV29-1 with TRBJ2-1, with a possible D match to TRBD2 (5 bases). V was trimmed by 4 bases and J by 10 bases, leaving 14 bases between them. CDR3 length: 12 residues. The germline V gene encodes CDR1 SQVTM and CDR2 ANQGSEA. In DNA, the CDR3 is TGCAGCGTTGGGCGGAGGTTAGGGGAGCAGTTCTTC. Amino acids: CSVGRRLGEQFF.

A few counts support this clonotype. The CDR3 DNA is TGCAGTGCTAATCTGGCTAGCGGGAATCGGGATACGCAGTATTTT. Amino acid sequence: CSANLASGNRDTQYF. The rearrangement links TRBV20-1 to TRBJ2-3; TRBD2 matches at 9 bases. Germline values: CDR1 DFQATT, CDR2 SNEGSKA (reference sequence). CDR3 size: 15 residues. The trim removed 4 bases at V and 6 bases at J, leaving 11 bases unmatched.

This clonotype turned up a few times. The chain links TRBV7-3 to TRBJ2-1; TRBD2 is a possible D gene (6 bases). The CDR3 is 16 amino acids. Germline CDR1 reads SGHTA; CDR2 reads FQGTGA. Trimming took off 5 bases at V and 3 bases at J, with 17 bases between the two ends. In nucleotides, the CDR3 is TGTGCCAGCAGCCCCGCCTCCGGGGGAATCTACAATGAGCAGTTCTTC. Translation: CASSPASGGIYNEQFF.

This clonotype was counted a few times. The V gene is TRBV7-9, the J gene TRBJ2-2; D ambiguous. The V gene lost 2 bases and the J gene lost 0 bases, with 7 bases spanning the gap. This CDR3 has 15 amino acids. Germline V gene data show CDR1 as SEHNR and CDR2 as FQNEAQ (reference sequence). The CDR3 sequence is CASSLWAANTGELFF. CDR3 DNA: TGTGCCAGCAGCTTATGGGCCGCGAACACCGGGGAGCTGTTTTTT. Based on the CDR3 plus reference TRBV7-9 and TRBJ2-2, the full variable domain is DTGVSQNPRHKITKRGQNVTFRCDPISEHNRLYWYRQTLGQGPEFLTYFQNEAQLEKSRLLSDRFSAERPKGSFSTLEIQRTEQGDSAMYLCASSLWAANTGELFFGEGSRLTVL.

This clonotype has only a few counts. The V and J genes are TRBV28 and TRBJ2-4; 9 nucleotides line up with TRBD1. CDR3 length: 17 amino acids. V shed 5 bases and J 1 base; nucleotides not matched to a gene: 9. Germline V gene data show CDR1 as MDHEN and CDR2 as SYDVKM. CDR3 in DNA: TGTGCCAGCAGTGGCGACAGGGGGATGATGGCCAAAAACATTCAGTACTTC. This sequence encodes CASSGDRGMMAKNIQYF.

The chain links TRBV7-2 to TRBJ2-7, with 10 bases identical to TRBD2. V shed 5 bases, J shed 12 bases, and the junction held 10 bases outside the gene matches. The CDR3 totals 13 residues. Germline-derived CDR1 and CDR2 are SGHTA and FQGNSA. The CDR3 DNA reads as TGTGCCAGCAGCCCCAGGCTAGCGGGAGTGGCGTACTTC. This codes for CASSPRLAGVAYF.

J is TRBJ2-2 and V is TRBV6-2 or TRBV6-3; the match to TRBD2 covers 10 bases. V was clipped by 2 bases and J by 8 bases; unmatched bases: 8. CDR3 length: 16 residues. Germline V gives CDR1 MNHEY, CDR2 SVGEGT. The CDR3 here is CASSYRLAGAGGELFF. The CDR3 coding sequence is TGTGCCAGCAGTTACCGGCTAGCGGGAGCAGGAGGGGAGCTGTTTTTT.

To note about this clonotype: This may stem from a read error, because a much larger clone lies one nucleotide away. The chain combines TRBV28 with TRBJ2-7; D is unclear. Per the germline V gene, CDR1 is MDHEN and CDR2 is SYDVKM. Deletions cut 3 bases from V and 2 bases from J, with 2 bases between. CDR3 length: 11 residues. In DNA, the CDR3 is TGTGCCAGCAGTTTCGCCTACGAGCAGTACTTC. This encodes CASSFAYEQYF.

The V call is TRBV10-3, the J call TRBJ2-7, with D maybe TRBD2 (6 bases). The germline CDR1 and CDR2 sequences are ENHRY and SYGVKD. Trimming left V 4 bases short and J 4 bases short, with 14 bases between. The CDR3 consists of 14 residues. The CDR3 DNA reads as TGTGCCATCAGTGCACGGGGAGGAGGGTACGAGCAGTACTTC. Its translation: CAISARGGGYEQYF.

This clonotype has at least ten counts. The chain uses TRBV13 and TRBJ1-1; 7 bases map to TRBD1. V lost 6 bases to trimming and J lost 5 bases; unmatched junction nucleotides: 12. This CDR3 comprises 15 residues. Germline V lookup: CDR1 PRHDT, CDR2 FYEKMQ (reference sequence). For the CDR3, the DNA is TGTGCCAGCAGGACCAAGGGGGCGCGGGAGACTGAAGCTTTCTTT. Translation: CASRTKGARETEAFF. Using reference TRBV13 and TRBJ1-1 for the parts outside the CDR3, the full variable domain is AAGVIQSPRHLIKEKRETATLKCYPIPRHDTVYWYQQGPGQDPQFLISFYEKMQSDKGSIPDRFSAQQFSDYHSELNMSSLELGDSALYFCASRTKGARETEAFFGQGTRLTVV.

This clonotype was seen more than once but under ten times. V usage is TRBV9 and J usage is TRBJ2-7; D tentatively fits TRBD1 or TRBD2 (6 bases each). Trimming stripped 4 bases from V and 4 bases from J, with 18 bases between. The CDR3 is 15 residues long. Per the germline V gene, CDR1 is SGDLS and CDR2 is YYNGEE. This CDR3 reads CASSRDPGGGYEQYF. In nucleotides, the CDR3 is TGTGCCAGCAGCCGAGATCCCGGGGGCGGATACGAGCAGTACTTC.

V is TRBV2 and J is TRBJ2-7; D is uncertain. With 6 bases removed from V and 2 bases from J, the gap between germline ends came to 11 bases. The CDR3 sequence is 13 residues long. Germline CDR1 reads SNHLY; CDR2 reads FYNNEI. For the CDR3, the DNA is TGTGCCAGCAGGCCGCTCCCGACCTACGAGCAGTACTTC. Its protein is CASRPLPTYEQYF.

This chain links TRBV20-1 with TRBJ1-5; 7 bases fit TRBD1. V trimming: 2 bases; J trimming: 11 bases; junction bases outside the gene matches: 6. This CDR3 contains 12 residues. Germline V CDR1 and CDR2: DFQATT, SNEGSKA (reference sequence). This chain's CDR3 is CSARQGDGAQHF. DNA for the CDR3: TGCAGTGCTAGACAGGGGGATGGAGCCCAGCATTTT.

The chain joins TRBV20-1 to TRBJ2-3; D perhaps matches TRBD1 (5 bases). The CDR3 runs to 14 residues. V lost 1 base, J lost 2 bases, and 10 bases lay in between. From germline, CDR1 is DFQATT and CDR2 SNEGSKA (reference sequence). In DNA form, the CDR3 reads TGCAGTGCTAGAGGACTGGGGCTCACAGATACGCAGTATTTT. This translates into CSARGLGLTDTQYF.

The CDR3 DNA sequence: TGTGCCAGCAGTTTGCACAGGGGGAACACTGAAGCTTTCTTT. Its protein is CASSLHRGNTEAFF. The chain has TRBV27 and TRBJ1-1; TRBD1 aligns across 7 bases. This CDR3 contains 14 residues. With 3 bases clipped from V and 1 base from J, the junction kept 2 bases outside the gene matches. In germline, CDR1 is MNHEY, CDR2 SMNVEV (reference sequence).

The V call is TRBV7-9, the J call TRBJ1-1; no firm D call. The germline gives CDR1 SEHNR, CDR2 FQNEAQ (reference sequence). This CDR3 comprises 13 residues. Trimming removed 1 base from V and 5 bases from J, with 8 bases in between. The CDR3 DNA reads as TGTGCCAGCAGCTTAGGTTTCAGAACTGAAGCTTTCTTT. It specifies CASSLGFRTEAFF.

This sequence joins TRBV6-5 and TRBJ1-1; no definite D call. V was cut by 0 bases and J by 7 bases, with 6 bases left in between. Germline CDR1 and CDR2: MNHEY and SVGAGI. This CDR3 is built from 12 residues. CDR3 nucleotide sequence: TGTGCCAGCAGTTACTCGTTCGGTGAAGCTTTCTTT. Amino acids: CASSYSFGEAFF.

In this sample, this clonotype turned up many times. The rearrangement joins TRBV20-1 to TRBJ2-7; 7 nucleotides align to TRBD1. The CDR3 contains 11 residues. Germline assignment: CDR1 DFQATT and CDR2 SNEGSKA (reference sequence). V lost 8 bases to trimming and J lost 5 bases; unmatched junction nucleotides: 6. CDR3 DNA: TGCAGTCCGAAACAGGGGAACGAGCAGTACTTC. Its protein is CSPKQGNEQYF.